These 2 T cell receptor beta chains were sequenced from one sample in a study of CD8+ T cells in alopecia areata. TCR sequencing used cDNA made by reverse transcription of extracted RNA. TCRdb's table, derived via immunoSEQ multiplex PCR, lists solely in-frame clones and lacks some. This sample has around 100,000 clones, with roughly three fifths found just once. Treatment noted: oral pan-JAK inhibitor, 5-10 mg twice daily. Here the sequenced sample was CD4+ T cells sorted from blood, taken at week 24, from a patient treated with tofacitinib. The receptors shown here come from a human donor with alopecia areata.

CDR3 region: CASSLAAGQETQYF. CDR3 DNA: TGCGCCAGCAGCTTGGCGGCAGGTCAAGAGACCCAGTACTTC. The chain couples TRBV5-1 to TRBJ2-5; the D is unclear. Germline V CDR1 and CDR2: SGHRS, YFSETQ. V was cut by 0 bases and J by 2 bases, with 8 bases left in between. CDR3 length: 14 amino acids.

V and J are TRBV11-2 and TRBJ2-1, with a weak D call TRBD2 (5 bases). The V gene lost 3 bases and the J gene lost 12 bases, with 12 bases spanning the gap. Germline CDR1 SGHAT, CDR2 FQNNGV. This CDR3 has 12 residues. The CDR3 bases are TGTGCCAGCAGCTTGCCGCCCAGCGGGCAGTTCTTC. Encoded protein: CASSLPPSGQFF.